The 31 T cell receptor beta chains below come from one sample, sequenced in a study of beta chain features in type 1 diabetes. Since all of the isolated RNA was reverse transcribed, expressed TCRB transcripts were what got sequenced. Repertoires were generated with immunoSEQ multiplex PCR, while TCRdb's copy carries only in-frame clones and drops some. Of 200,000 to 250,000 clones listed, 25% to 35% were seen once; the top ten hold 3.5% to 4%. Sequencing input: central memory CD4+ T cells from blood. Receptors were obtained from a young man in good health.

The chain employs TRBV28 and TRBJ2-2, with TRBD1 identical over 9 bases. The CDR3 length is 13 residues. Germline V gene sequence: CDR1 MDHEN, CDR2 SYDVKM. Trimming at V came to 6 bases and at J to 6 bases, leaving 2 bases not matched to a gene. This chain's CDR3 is CASRWTGAGELFF. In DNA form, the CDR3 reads TGTGCCAGCAGATGGACAGGGGCCGGGGAGCTGTTTTTT.

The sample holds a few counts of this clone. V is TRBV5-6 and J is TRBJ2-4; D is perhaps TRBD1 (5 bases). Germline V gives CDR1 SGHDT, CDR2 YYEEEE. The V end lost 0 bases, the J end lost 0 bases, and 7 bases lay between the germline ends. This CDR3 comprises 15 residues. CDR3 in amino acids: CASSLGQLAKNIQYF. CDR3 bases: TGTGCCAGCAGCTTGGGACAGTTAGCCAAAAACATTCAGTACTTC.

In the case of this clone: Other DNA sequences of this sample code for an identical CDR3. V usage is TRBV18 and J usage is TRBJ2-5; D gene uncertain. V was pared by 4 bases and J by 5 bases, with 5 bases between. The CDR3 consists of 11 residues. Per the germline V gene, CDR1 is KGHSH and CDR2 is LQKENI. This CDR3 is CASSRQETQYF. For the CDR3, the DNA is TGTGCCAGCTCACGCCAGGAGACCCAGTACTTC.

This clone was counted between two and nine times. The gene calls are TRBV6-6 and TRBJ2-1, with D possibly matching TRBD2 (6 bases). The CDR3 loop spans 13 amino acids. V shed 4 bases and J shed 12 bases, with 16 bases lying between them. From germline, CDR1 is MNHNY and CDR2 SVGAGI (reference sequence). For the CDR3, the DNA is TGTGCCAGCAGTTTTAGCGGAAACCACCTGCAGTTCTTC. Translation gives CASSFSGNHLQFF.

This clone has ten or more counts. The CDR3 protein is CASSPGWDLYF. CDR3 sequence (DNA): TGTGCCAGCAGCCCTGGATGGGACCTATATTTT. J is TRBJ1-3 and V is TRBV11-2; possibly TRBD1 for D (5 bases). The CDR3 spans 11 residues. Trimming shortened V by 5 bases and J by 14 bases, and 13 bases separated the two germline ends. In germline, CDR1 is SGHAT, CDR2 FQNNGV.

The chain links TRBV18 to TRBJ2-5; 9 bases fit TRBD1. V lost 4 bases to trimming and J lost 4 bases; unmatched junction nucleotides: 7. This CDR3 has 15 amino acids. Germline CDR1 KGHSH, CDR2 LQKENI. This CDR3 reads CASSRYRGQGETQYF. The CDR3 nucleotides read TGTGCCAGCTCACGGTACAGGGGGCAAGGAGAGACCCAGTACTTC.

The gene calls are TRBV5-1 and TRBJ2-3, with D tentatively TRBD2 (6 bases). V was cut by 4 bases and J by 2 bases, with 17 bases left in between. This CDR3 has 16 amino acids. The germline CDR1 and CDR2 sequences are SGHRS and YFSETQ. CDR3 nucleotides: TGCGCCAGCAGCCCCGGCCTAGCGCATCCCACAGATACGCAGTATTTT. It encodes CASSPGLAHPTDTQYF.

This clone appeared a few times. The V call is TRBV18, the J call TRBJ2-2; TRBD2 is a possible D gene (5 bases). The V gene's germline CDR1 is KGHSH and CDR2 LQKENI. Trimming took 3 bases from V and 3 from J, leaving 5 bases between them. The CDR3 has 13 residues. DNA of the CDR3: TGTGCCAGCTCACCGAGGGACACCGGGGAGCTGTTTTTT. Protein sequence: CASSPRDTGELFF.

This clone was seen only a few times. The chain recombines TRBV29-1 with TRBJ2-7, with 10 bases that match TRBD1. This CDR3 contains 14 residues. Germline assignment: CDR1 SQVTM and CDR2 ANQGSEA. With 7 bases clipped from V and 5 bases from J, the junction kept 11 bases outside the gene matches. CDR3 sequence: CSGDNGGTGDEQYF. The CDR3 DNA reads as TGCAGCGGTGATAATGGCGGGACAGGGGACGAGCAGTACTTC.

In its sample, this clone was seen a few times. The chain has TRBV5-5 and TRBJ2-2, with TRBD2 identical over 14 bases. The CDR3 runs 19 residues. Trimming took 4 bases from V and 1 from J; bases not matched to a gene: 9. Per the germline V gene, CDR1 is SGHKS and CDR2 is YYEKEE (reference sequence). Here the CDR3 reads CASSAAGTSGSGNTGELFF. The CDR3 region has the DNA TGTGCCAGCAGCGCCGCGGGGACTAGCGGGAGCGGGAACACCGGGGAGCTGTTTTTT.

DNA of the CDR3: TGCGCCAGCAGTGAGTCCCGGGGGATAAACACTGAAGCTTTCTTT. Its protein product is CASSESRGINTEAFF. The J gene is TRBJ1-1, the V gene TRBV10-2; TRBD1 is a possible D gene (5 bases). The CDR3 spans 15 residues. Per germline, CDR1 WSHSY and CDR2 SAAADI. V was trimmed by 0 bases and J by 2 bases, leaving 10 bases between them.

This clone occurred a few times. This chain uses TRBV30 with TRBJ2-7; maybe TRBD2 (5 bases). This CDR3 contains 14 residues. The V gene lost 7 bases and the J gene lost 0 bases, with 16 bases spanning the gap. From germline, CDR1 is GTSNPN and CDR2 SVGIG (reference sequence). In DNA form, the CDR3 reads TGTGCCTACCAAAGAGCGGTGAGCTCCTACGAGCAGTACTTC. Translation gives CAYQRAVSSYEQYF. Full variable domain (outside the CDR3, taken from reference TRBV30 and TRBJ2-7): SQTIHQWPATLVQPVGSPLSLECTVEGTSNPNLYWYRQAAGRGLQLLFYSVGIGQISSEVPQNLSASRPQDRQFILSSKKLLLSDSGFYLCAYQRAVSSYEQYFGPGTRLTVT.

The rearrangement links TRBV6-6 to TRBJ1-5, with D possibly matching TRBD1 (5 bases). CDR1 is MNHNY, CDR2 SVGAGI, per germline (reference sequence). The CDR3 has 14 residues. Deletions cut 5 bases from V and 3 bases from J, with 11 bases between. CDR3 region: CASSTGRDNQPQHF. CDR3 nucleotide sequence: TGTGCCAGCAGTACAGGACGGGACAATCAGCCCCAGCATTTT.

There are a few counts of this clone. The CDR3, as DNA: TGTGCCAGTATCCAGACATCCAGCGGCACTGAAGCTTTCTTT. Translation gives CASIQTSSGTEAFF. This chain links TRBV19 with TRBJ1-1; D uncertain. CDR1 and CDR2 from the germline V gene are LNHDA and SQIVND (reference sequence). The CDR3 is made up of 14 amino acids. V gave up 7 bases and J gave up 4 bases, with 16 bases separating them.

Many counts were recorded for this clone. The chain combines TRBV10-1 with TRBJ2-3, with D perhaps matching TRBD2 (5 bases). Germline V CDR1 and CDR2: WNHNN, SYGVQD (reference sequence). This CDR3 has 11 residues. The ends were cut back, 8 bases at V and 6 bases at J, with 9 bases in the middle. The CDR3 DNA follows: TGCGCCAGCGGACGAGGGGATACGCAGTATTTT. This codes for CASGRGDTQYF.

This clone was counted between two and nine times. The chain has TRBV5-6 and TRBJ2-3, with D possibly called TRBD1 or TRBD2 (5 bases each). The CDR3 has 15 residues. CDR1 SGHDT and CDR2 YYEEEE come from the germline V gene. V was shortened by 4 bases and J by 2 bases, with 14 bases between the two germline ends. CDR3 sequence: CASSGPGRNTDTQYF. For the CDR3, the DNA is TGTGCCAGCAGCGGACCGGGACGGAACACAGATACGCAGTATTTT.

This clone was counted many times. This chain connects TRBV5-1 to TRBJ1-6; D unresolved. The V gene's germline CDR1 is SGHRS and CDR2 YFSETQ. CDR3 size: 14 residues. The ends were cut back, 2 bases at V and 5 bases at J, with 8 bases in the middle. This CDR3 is CASSFPEDNSPLHF. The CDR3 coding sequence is TGCGCCAGCAGCTTCCCGGAAGATAATTCACCCCTCCACTTT.

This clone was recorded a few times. The CDR3 spells CASSEKETQYF. Written as DNA, the CDR3 is TGTGCCAGCAGTGAAAAAGAGACCCAGTACTTC. V gene TRBV25-1 combines with J gene TRBJ2-5; no definite D call. The V gene lost 2 bases and the J gene lost 3 bases, with 1 base spanning the gap. CDR1 MGHDK and CDR2 SYGVNS come from the germline V gene. CDR3 length: 11 amino acids. Drawing the rest from reference TRBV25-1 and TRBJ2-5, the complete variable domain is EADIYQTPRYLVIGTGKKITLECSQTMGHDKMYWYQQDPGMELHLIHYSYGVNSTEKGDLSSESTVSRIRTEHFPLTLESARPSHTSQYLCASSEKETQYFGPGTRLLVL.

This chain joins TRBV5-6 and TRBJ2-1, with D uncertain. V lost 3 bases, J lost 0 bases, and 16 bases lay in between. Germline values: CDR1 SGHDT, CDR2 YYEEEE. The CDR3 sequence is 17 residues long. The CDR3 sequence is CASSSTARLSSYNEQFF. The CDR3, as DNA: TGTGCCAGCAGCTCAACCGCTAGGTTAAGCTCCTACAATGAGCAGTTCTTC.

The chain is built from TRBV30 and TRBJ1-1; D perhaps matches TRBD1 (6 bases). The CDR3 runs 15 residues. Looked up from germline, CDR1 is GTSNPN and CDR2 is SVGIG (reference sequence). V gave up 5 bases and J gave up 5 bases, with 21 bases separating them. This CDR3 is CAWALGTGRRTEAFF. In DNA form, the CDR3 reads TGTGCCTGGGCCCTCGGAACAGGGAGGAGGACTGAAGCTTTCTTT.

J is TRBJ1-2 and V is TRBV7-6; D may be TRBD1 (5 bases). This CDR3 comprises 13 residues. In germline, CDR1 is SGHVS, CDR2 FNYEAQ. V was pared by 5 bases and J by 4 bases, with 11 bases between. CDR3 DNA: TGTGCCAGCAGCCAACGGGACGCCTATGGCTACACCTTC. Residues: CASSQRDAYGYTF. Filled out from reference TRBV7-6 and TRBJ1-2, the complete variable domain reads GAGVSQSPRYKVTKRGQDVALRCDPISGHVSLYWYRQALGQGPEFLTYFNYEAQQDKSGLPNDRFSAERPEGSISTLTIQRTEQRDSAMYRCASSQRDAYGYTFGSGTRLTVV.

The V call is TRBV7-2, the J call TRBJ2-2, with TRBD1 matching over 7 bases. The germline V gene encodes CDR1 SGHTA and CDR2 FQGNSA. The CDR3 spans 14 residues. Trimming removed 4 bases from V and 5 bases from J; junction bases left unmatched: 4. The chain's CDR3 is CASSSDRATGELFF. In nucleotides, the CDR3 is TGTGCCAGCAGCTCCGACAGGGCAACCGGGGAGCTGTTTTTT.

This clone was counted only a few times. For the CDR3, the DNA is TGTGCCAGCAGCTTAGCGGAGGACGGATCCTACGAGCAGTACTTC. Its protein product is CASSLAEDGSYEQYF. This chain uses TRBV7-9 with TRBJ2-7, with D perhaps TRBD2 (5 bases). Germline CDR1 and CDR2: SEHNR and FQNEAQ (reference sequence). The CDR3 length is 15 residues. The V and J ends lost 0 bases and 1 base respectively, with 10 bases between them. The whole variable domain, filled in from reference TRBV7-9 and TRBJ2-7, reads DTGVSQNPRHKITKRGQNVTFRCDPISEHNRLYWYRQTLGQGPEFLTYFQNEAQLEKSRLLSDRFSAERPKGSFSTLEIQRTEQGDSAMYLCASSLAEDGSYEQYFGPGTRLTVT.

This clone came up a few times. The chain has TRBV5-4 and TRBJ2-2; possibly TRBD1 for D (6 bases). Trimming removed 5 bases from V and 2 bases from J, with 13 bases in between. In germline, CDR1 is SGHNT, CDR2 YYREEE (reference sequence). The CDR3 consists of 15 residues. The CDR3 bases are TGTGCCAGCAGTCCCGGGACACGTAACACCGGGGAGCTGTTTTTT. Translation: CASSPGTRNTGELFF.

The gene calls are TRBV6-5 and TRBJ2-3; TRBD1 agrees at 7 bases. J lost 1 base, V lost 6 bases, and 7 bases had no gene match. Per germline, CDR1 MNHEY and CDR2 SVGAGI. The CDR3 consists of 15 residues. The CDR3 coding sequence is TGTGCCAGCAGACCACAGGGGTTCGGCACAGATACGCAGTATTTT. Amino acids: CASRPQGFGTDTQYF.

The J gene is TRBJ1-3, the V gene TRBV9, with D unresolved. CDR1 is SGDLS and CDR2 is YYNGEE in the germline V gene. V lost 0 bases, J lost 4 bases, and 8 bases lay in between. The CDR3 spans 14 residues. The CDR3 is CASSVEGSGNTIYF. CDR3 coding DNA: TGTGCCAGCAGCGTAGAAGGGTCCGGAAACACCATATATTTT. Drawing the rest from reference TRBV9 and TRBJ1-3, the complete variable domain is DSGVTQTPKHLITATGQRVTLRCSPRSGDLSVYWYQQSLDQGLQFLIQYYNGEERAKGNILERFSAQQFPDLHSELNLSSLELGDSALYFCASSVEGSGNTIYFGEGSWLTVV.

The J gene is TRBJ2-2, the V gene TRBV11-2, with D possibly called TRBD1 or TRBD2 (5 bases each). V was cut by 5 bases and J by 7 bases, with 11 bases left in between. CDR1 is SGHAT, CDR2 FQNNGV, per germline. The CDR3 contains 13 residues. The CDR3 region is CASSGDRHGELFF. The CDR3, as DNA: TGTGCCAGCAGCGGGGACCGGCACGGGGAGCTGTTTTTT.

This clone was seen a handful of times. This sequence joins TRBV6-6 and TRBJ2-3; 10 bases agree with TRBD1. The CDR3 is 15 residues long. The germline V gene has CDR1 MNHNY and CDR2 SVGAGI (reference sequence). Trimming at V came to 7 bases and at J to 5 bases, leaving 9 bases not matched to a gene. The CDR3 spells CASTPGQGRIDTQYF. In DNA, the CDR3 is TGTGCCAGCACCCCGGGACAGGGGAGGATAGATACGCAGTATTTT.

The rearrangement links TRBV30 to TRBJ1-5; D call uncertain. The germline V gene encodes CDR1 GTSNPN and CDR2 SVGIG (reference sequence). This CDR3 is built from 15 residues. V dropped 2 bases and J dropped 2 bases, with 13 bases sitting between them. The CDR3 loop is CAWSPPGRGNQPQHF. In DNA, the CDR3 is TGTGCCTGGAGTCCGCCCGGTCGAGGCAATCAGCCCCAGCATTTT.

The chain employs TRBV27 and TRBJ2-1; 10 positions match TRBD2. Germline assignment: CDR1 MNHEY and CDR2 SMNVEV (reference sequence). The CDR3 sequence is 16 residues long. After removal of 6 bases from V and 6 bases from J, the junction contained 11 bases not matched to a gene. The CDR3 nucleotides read TGTGCCAGCAGGGTAGCGGGAGGATCTGGGGTCAATGAGCAGTTCTTC. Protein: CASRVAGGSGVNEQFF.

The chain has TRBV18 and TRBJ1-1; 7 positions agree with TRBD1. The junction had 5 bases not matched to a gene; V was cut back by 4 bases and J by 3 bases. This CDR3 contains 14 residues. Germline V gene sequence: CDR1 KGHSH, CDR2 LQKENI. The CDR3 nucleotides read TGTGCCAGCTCACACGGGACAGTTGACACTGAAGCTTTCTTT. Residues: CASSHGTVDTEAFF.